These T cell receptor beta chains were read from a single sample in a study of OX40 agonist ivuxolimab in advanced cancers. Data came from immunoSEQ multiplex PCR; TCRdb stores just in-frame clones and leaves some out. The sample carries roughly 64,000 clones, about 89% recorded once. Sequences were derived from CD4+ or CD8+ T cells sorted from blood, sampled in a trial of the OX40 agonist ivuxolimab. The source of these receptors is an adult with an advanced solid tumor such as melanoma, head and neck, liver or kidney cancer. CDR3s include the opening cysteine and the closing phenylalanine or tryptophan. A D gene is named only where the DNA matches it firmly.

j_call d_call v_call cdr3_aa cdr3_nt
TRBJ1-2 TRBD1 TRBV28 CASSPPRGFGYGYTF TGTGCCAGCAGTCCGCCCAGGGGGTTTGGCTATGGCTACACCTTC
TRBJ2-3 . TRBV18 CASSPLGDTQYF TGTGCCAGCTCACCACTGGGGGATACGCAGTATTTT
TRBJ2-1 . TRBV29-1 CSAGTLNNEQFF TGCAGCGCCGGGACTCTAAACAATGAGCAGTTCTTC
TRBJ2-4 . TRBV29-1 CSVLQKNIQYF TGCAGCGTTCTACAGAAAAACATTCAGTACTTC
TRBJ1-2 . TRBV30 CAWSPGMRGYGYTF TGTGCCTGGAGTCCCGGGATGCGTGGCTATGGCTACACCTTC
TRBJ2-1 . TRBV9 CASSVEAAGTEQFF TGTGCCAGCAGCGTAGAGGCAGCCGGCACTGAGCAGTTCTTC
TRBJ2-7 TRBD2 TRBV11-2 CASSQGLATIRYEQYF TGTGCCAGCAGCCAGGGACTAGCGACAATTCGATACGAGCAGTACTTC
TRBJ2-1 . TRBV20-1 CSASQIHEQFF TGCAGTGCTTCTCAAATCCATGAGCAGTTCTTC
TRBJ2-1 . TRBV30 CAWGEYEQFF TGTGCCTGGGGGGAATATGAGCAGTTCTTC
TRBJ2-1 . TRBV28 CASTPPLSSYNEQFF TGTGCCAGCACCCCTCCCCTAAGCTCCTACAATGAGCAGTTCTTC
TRBJ2-1 TRBD2 TRBV6-4 CASSAGTSGTDEQFF TGTGCCAGCAGTGCCGGGACTAGCGGGACCGATGAGCAGTTCTTC